A single sample is the source of the 26 T cell receptor beta chains below, sequenced in a study of STAT5B mutations in CD4+ large granular lymphocyte leukemia. The protocol was immunoSEQ multiplex PCR, while the TCRdb copy is restricted to in-frame clones and leaves out a portion. The repertoire holds several hundred clones, with around 75% as singletons. Source material: PBMCs. These receptors were taken from a woman aged 45 to 65 with CD4+ T-cell large granular lymphocyte leukemia.

This sequence joins TRBV4-1 and TRBJ1-3, with D unresolved. The CDR3 loop spans 15 amino acids. From germline, CDR1 is MGHRA and CDR2 YSYEKL. Trimming removed 2 bases from V and 2 bases from J, with 10 bases in between. CDR3 bases: TGCGCCAGCAGCCAACTGAGTGTAACTGGAAACACCATATATTTT. Translating gives CASSQLSVTGNTIYF.

This clone qualifies as large. This rearrangement joins TRBV28 to TRBJ1-5, with 8 bases identical to TRBD1. The V segment lost 5 bases and the J segment 4 bases; nucleotides outside the gene matches: 1. The CDR3 runs 13 residues. The germline gives CDR1 MDHEN, CDR2 SYDVKM. The CDR3 sequence: CASSTGGNQPQHF. CDR3 DNA sequence: TGTGCCAGCAGTACAGGGGGGAATCAGCCCCAGCATTTT.

V and J are TRBV4-3 and TRBJ1-2; D uncertain. CDR3 size: 16 residues. From germline, CDR1 is LGHNA and CDR2 YSLEER. V shed 0 bases and J shed 6 bases, with 17 bases lying between them. CDR3 in amino acids: CASSQEVARSKNGYTF. DNA of the CDR3: TGCGCCAGCAGCCAAGAGGTCGCGCGGAGCAAGAATGGCTACACCTTC.

This sequence joins TRBV7-3 and TRBJ2-1; the match to TRBD2 covers 11 bases. Trimming took 6 bases from V and 7 from J; bases not matched to a gene: 5. Germline loops: CDR1 SGHTA, CDR2 FQGTGA. This CDR3 contains 14 residues. CDR3 bases: TGTGCCAGCAGTATAGCGGGAGGGCGGAATGAGCAGTTCTTC. Protein product: CASSIAGGRNEQFF.

The V and J genes are TRBV7-9 and TRBJ2-1, with 8 bases matching TRBD1. The CDR3 sequence is 18 residues long. The V segment lost 3 bases and the J segment 6 bases; nucleotides outside the gene matches: 16. Per germline, CDR1 SEHNR and CDR2 FQNEAQ (reference sequence). The CDR3 DNA reads TGTGCCAGCAGCTTCAGGGGGCTGAGGGTCGAATACGGCAATGAGCAGTTCTTC. As protein: CASSFRGLRVEYGNEQFF.

This clone has more than one count but fewer than ten. The chain couples TRBV5-4 to TRBJ2-1; D uncertain. Germline values: CDR1 SGHNT, CDR2 YYREEE (reference sequence). The V end was cut by 2 bases, the J end by 2 bases, with 11 bases between. The CDR3 sequence is 15 residues long. This chain's CDR3 is CASSLVRPPYNEQFF. CDR3 sequence (DNA): TGTGCCAGCAGCTTAGTTCGCCCCCCCTACAATGAGCAGTTCTTC.

V gene TRBV6-6 combines with J gene TRBJ2-1; no firm D call. CDR3 length: 14 amino acids. The germline V gene has CDR1 MNHNY and CDR2 SVGAGI (reference sequence). V was shortened by 0 bases and J by 4 bases, with 7 bases between the two germline ends. The chain's CDR3 is CASSYSSVYNEQFF. CDR3 DNA sequence: TGTGCCAGCAGTTACTCATCGGTTTACAATGAGCAGTTCTTC.

The rearrangement uses TRBV13 and TRBJ1-4; D might be TRBD1 (6 bases). Germline-derived CDR1 and CDR2 are PRHDT and FYEKMQ (reference sequence). The CDR3 has 16 residues. Deletions cut 3 bases from V and 5 bases from J, with 16 bases between. This CDR3 reads CASSFNPAGVNEKLFF. The CDR3 nucleotides are TGTGCCAGCAGCTTCAACCCAGCAGGGGTGAATGAAAAACTGTTTTTT.

CDR3 in amino acids: CSVGELAGGPNTGELFF. CDR3 sequence (DNA): TGCAGCGTTGGTGAACTAGCGGGAGGGCCGAACACCGGGGAGCTGTTTTTT. The chain employs TRBV29-1 and TRBJ2-2; 13 nucleotides agree with TRBD2. This CDR3 is 17 amino acids long. Germline assignment: CDR1 SQVTM and CDR2 ANQGSEA. Trimming took 4 bases from V and 0 from J; bases not matched to a gene: 5.

The chain is built from TRBV4-1 and TRBJ2-7, with D uncertain. From germline, CDR1 is MGHRA and CDR2 YSYEKL. V gave up 2 bases and J gave up 1 base, with 6 bases separating them. This CDR3 is built from 13 residues. The CDR3 reads CASSQTVSYEQYF. The CDR3 DNA reads TGCGCCAGCAGCCAAACGGTATCCTACGAGCAGTACTTC.

This clone was observed a few times. The chain uses TRBV28 and TRBJ1-5; D uncertain. Deletions cut 6 bases from V and 4 bases from J, with 13 bases between. The germline gives CDR1 MDHEN, CDR2 SYDVKM. The CDR3 is 14 amino acids. The CDR3 sequence: CASRLAGLNQPQHF. The CDR3 coding sequence is TGTGCCAGCAGGTTGGCAGGACTAAATCAGCCCCAGCATTTT.

The chain joins TRBV7-2 to TRBJ2-1; 10 bases fit TRBD1. This CDR3 has 17 residues. The germline V gene has CDR1 SGHTA and CDR2 FQGNSA. The V and J ends lost 5 bases and 4 bases, in that order; junction bases with no gene match: 11. CDR3 amino acids: CASSLTRGQGRYNEQFF. CDR3 bases: TGTGCCAGCAGCCTAACGAGGGGACAGGGGAGGTACAATGAGCAGTTCTTC. Full variable domain (remainder filled in from reference TRBV7-2 and TRBJ2-1): GAGVSQSPSNKVTEKGKDVELRCDPISGHTALYWYRQSLGQGLEFLIYFQGNSAPDKSGLPSDRFSAERTGGSVSTLTIQRTQQEDSAVYLCASSLTRGQGRYNEQFFGPGTRLTVL.

The chain employs TRBV5-6 and TRBJ2-3; the match to TRBD2 covers 8 bases. V dropped 2 bases and J dropped 6; count of bases not matched to a gene: 8. Germline V gene data show CDR1 as SGHDT and CDR2 as YYEEEE. This CDR3 has 15 residues. CDR3 sequence: CASSFTAGVYDTQYF. The CDR3 region has the DNA TGTGCCAGCAGCTTTACAGCGGGAGTGTACGATACGCAGTATTTT. Looking up the rest from reference TRBV5-6 and TRBJ2-3 gives the full variable domain: DAGVTQSPTHLIKTRGQQVTLRCSPKSGHDTVSWYQQALGQGPQFIFQYYEEEERQRGNFPDRFSGHQFPNYSSELNVNALLLGDSALYLCASSFTAGVYDTQYFGPGTRLTVL.

The chain combines TRBV7-9 with TRBJ2-5, with TRBD2 identical over 7 bases. The CDR3 extends over 15 amino acids. V gave up 1 base and J gave up 3 bases; unmatched junction bases: 5. CDR1 and CDR2 from the germline V gene are SEHNR and FQNEAQ (reference sequence). CDR3 DNA sequence: TGTGCCAGCAGCTTAGAACTAGCGATGGAAGAGACCCAGTACTTC. Amino acids: CASSLELAMEETQYF.

The rearrangement uses TRBV7-6 and TRBJ2-7; D might be TRBD2 (7 bases). The CDR3 covers 18 residues. The V gene lost 0 bases and the J gene lost 1 base, with 19 bases spanning the gap. The germline gives CDR1 SGHVS, CDR2 FNYEAQ. CDR3 DNA: TGTGCCAGCAGCTTAGCGGGGGGAGGGGGGAGAAATTCCTACGAGCAGTACTTC. It is translated as CASSLAGGGGRNSYEQYF.

The rearrangement links TRBV19 to TRBJ1-5; no firm D call. This CDR3 contains 10 residues. Trimming shortened V by 6 bases and J by 7 bases, and 4 bases separated the two germline ends. Germline V gene sequence: CDR1 LNHDA, CDR2 SQIVND (reference sequence). The CDR3 loop reads CASRGQPQHF. CDR3 nucleotides: TGTGCCAGTAGAGGGCAGCCCCAGCATTTT.

The rearrangement uses TRBV9 and TRBJ2-3; 9 bases line up with TRBD2. The CDR3 covers 16 residues. CDR1 SGDLS and CDR2 YYNGEE come from the germline V gene. The V and J ends lost 4 bases and 6 bases, in that order; junction bases with no gene match: 12. In nucleotides, the CDR3 is TGTGCCAGCAGCTCCCTAGCGGGAAGTATGGGTGATACGCAGTATTTT. Residues: CASSSLAGSMGDTQYF.

The gene calls are TRBV6-5 and TRBJ2-2; D gene uncertain. This CDR3 contains 15 residues. Germline lookup yields CDR1 MNHEY and CDR2 SVGAGI. Trimming left V 6 bases short and J 0 bases short, with 11 bases between. CDR3 nucleotides: TGTGCCAGCAGCCCCCCGATGCCGAACACCGGGGAGCTGTTTTTT. It translates to CASSPPMPNTGELFF.

This clone rates as large (0.1 to 1%). The CDR3 is CASSEGGRLYEQYF. CDR3 nucleotides: TGTGCCAGCTCCGAGGGAGGGAGACTTTACGAGCAGTACTTC. The chain links TRBV28 to TRBJ2-7, with TRBD2 matching over 7 bases. V shed 8 bases, J shed 4 bases, and the junction held 11 bases outside the gene matches. Per germline, CDR1 MDHEN and CDR2 SYDVKM. The CDR3 is made up of 14 amino acids.

The V call is TRBV5-1, the J call TRBJ2-7; 10 bases are shared with TRBD2. Germline values: CDR1 SGHRS, CDR2 YFSETQ. This CDR3 contains 15 residues. Unmatched junction bases numbered 2, after V lost 0 bases and J lost 2 bases. The CDR3 region is CASSLEAGGPYEQYF. DNA for the CDR3: TGCGCCAGCAGCTTGGAAGCGGGAGGGCCCTACGAGCAGTACTTC.

This clone has a single count. The chain joins TRBV9 to TRBJ1-2; 10 positions match TRBD1. J lost 2 bases, V lost 4 bases, and 5 bases had no gene match. The V gene's germline CDR1 is SGDLS and CDR2 YYNGEE. The CDR3 is 15 residues long. The CDR3 region is CASSPGGQGNYGYTF. For the CDR3, the DNA is TGTGCCAGCAGCCCAGGGGGACAGGGGAACTATGGCTACACCTTC.

The V gene is TRBV28, the J gene TRBJ2-7; D is uncertain. Germline loops: CDR1 MDHEN, CDR2 SYDVKM. V lost 2 bases, J lost 5 bases, and 10 bases lay in between. CDR3 length: 13 residues. The CDR3 sequence: CASSLTAVHEQYF. CDR3 sequence (DNA): TGTGCCAGCAGTTTAACCGCGGTCCACGAGCAGTACTTC.

CDR3 residues: CASSFEGAVGNTIYF. The DNA of the CDR3 is TGTGCCAGCAGCTTTGAGGGGGCCGTCGGAAACACCATATATTTT. V and J are TRBV7-8 and TRBJ1-3; 7 bases line up with TRBD1. The CDR3 sequence is 15 residues long. From germline, CDR1 is SGHVS and CDR2 FQNEAQ. Trimming removed 3 bases from V and 4 bases from J; junction bases left unmatched: 6.

The gene calls are TRBV11-2 and TRBJ1-6, with 8 bases lining up with TRBD1. The CDR3 has 14 residues. The germline gives CDR1 SGHAT, CDR2 FQNNGV. V dropped 4 bases and J dropped 8; count of bases not matched to a gene: 4. For the CDR3, the DNA is TGTGCCAGCAGCTACGCGACAGGGGATTCACCCCTCCACTTT. Translation gives CASSYATGDSPLHF.

This CDR3 reads CASRVLGTQGGEQYF. CDR3 DNA: TGTGCCAGCAGAGTGCTAGGGACCCAGGGAGGCGAGCAGTACTTC. The chain employs TRBV6-1 and TRBJ2-7; maybe TRBD2 (6 bases). This CDR3 spans 15 amino acids. The germline gives CDR1 MNHNS, CDR2 SASEGT. V was clipped by 6 bases and J by 6 bases, with 21 bases between them.

This clone is labeled as large. The gene calls are TRBV6-5 and TRBJ2-7; TRBD2 might be the D (6 bases). Looked up from germline, CDR1 is MNHEY and CDR2 is SVGAGI. Trimming removed 0 bases from V and 2 bases from J, with 14 bases in between. CDR3 length: 16 amino acids. The CDR3 region is CASSYSGGWFPYEQYF. In DNA form, the CDR3 reads TGTGCCAGCAGTTACTCTGGAGGGTGGTTTCCCTACGAGCAGTACTTC.